This T cell receptor (beta chain) was documented in a study of identical twins. Findings and caveats of the study: While abundant cord blood beta clonotypes carried fewer insertions, memory repertoires showed no such pattern. Excess low generation probability was seen in twin-shared out-of-frame alpha sequences. A partial confounding effect on zero-insertion analyses could come from invariant MAIT and iNKT cells. Out-of-frame TCR alpha sharing observed in monozygotic twins exceeded model estimates.

Comment on this clonotype: Its target is unknown. One end of the junction does not line up with germline, which may come from a read error.

In TCRdb, the 5' RACE reads were re-called with MiXCR into one record per CDR3 protein. Of about 340,000 distinct CDR3 sequences in the sample, roughly 9% are singletons; the top ten hold approximately 8.9%. CDR3 length: 16 residues. The sequence was collected from a woman aged 50 to 60 in good health. The chain joins TRBV12-3 or TRBV12-4 to TRBJ2-1; 11 positions match TRBD2. The sample was naive T cells sorted from blood. The CDR3 loop is CASSRPSGRSPNEQSF. In DNA, the CDR3 is TGTGCCAGCAGTCGACCTAGCGGGAGGTCCCCAAATGAGCAGTCCTTC.